One TCR beta chain is described in this entry. The sample belongs to a study of blood T cell repertoires in COVID-19. Whole-study context: In each case, the material was cDNA or gDNA derived from T cells, B-cell-depleted T cells, or PBMCs.

The method was immunoSEQ multiplex PCR; TCRdb's version includes in-frame clones alone and lacks a portion of them. The sample has about 75,000 clones; about 87% are singletons. J lost 5 bases, V lost 2 bases, and 8 bases had no gene match. This CDR3 contains 14 residues. In germline, CDR1 is GTSNPN, CDR2 SVGIG (reference sequence). The specimen was peripheral blood. V gene TRBV30 combines with J gene TRBJ1-1; 7 bases line up with TRBD1. The receptor was derived from a human donor in a cohort sampled during active COVID-19. DNA for the CDR3: TGTGCCTGGAGTCGCAACAGGGGTGGGACTGAAGCTTTCTTT. Its translation is CAWSRNRGGTEAFF. Supplemented by reference TRBV30 and TRBJ1-1, the full variable domain reads SQTIHQWPATLVQPVGSPLSLECTVEGTSNPNLYWYRQAAGRGLQLLFYSVGIGQISSEVPQNLSASRPQDRQFILSSKKLLLSDSGFYLCAWSRNRGGTEAFFGQGTRLTVV.